This entry lists 5 T cell receptor beta chains sequenced from one sample in a study of cytomegalovirus exposure and HLA in healthy donors. TCRdb keeps only in-frame clones here, not all; method: immunoSEQ multiplex PCR. The data show fewer than 400,000 clones, with nearly 90% seen just once and about 0.96% held by the top ten. The sample was PBMCs. The source is a man younger than 40 in good health and CMV-seronegative.

The chain combines TRBV7-7 with TRBJ2-3; tentative D call: TRBD1 (6 bases). Trimming took 5 bases from V and 4 from J, leaving 13 bases between them. The CDR3 covers 14 residues. Germline assignment: CDR1 SSHAT and CDR2 FNYEAQ (reference sequence). The DNA of the CDR3 is TGTGCCAGCAGCCTGGGATCAGGGGCAGATACGCAGTATTTT. It specifies CASSLGSGADTQYF.

The chain employs TRBV18 and TRBJ1-5, with D perhaps TRBD1 (6 bases). CDR3 length equals 15 residues. Trimming took off 1 base at V and 4 bases at J, with 11 bases between the two ends. Looked up from germline, CDR1 is KGHSH and CDR2 is LQKENI. CDR3 in amino acids: CASSPQTGKNQPQHF. Here the CDR3 DNA reads TGTGCCAGCTCACCACAGACAGGAAAGAATCAGCCCCAGCATTTT.

This chain uses TRBV15 with TRBJ2-5, with 14 positions matching TRBD2. The CDR3 spans 19 residues. The germline V gene encodes CDR1 LNHNV and CDR2 YYDKDF (reference sequence). Trimming removed 0 bases from V and 0 bases from J; junction bases left unmatched: 6. CDR3 sequence reads: CATSRDRTSGGTYQETQYF. CDR3 sequence (DNA): TGTGCCACCAGCAGAGATCGGACTAGCGGGGGGACGTACCAAGAGACCCAGTACTTC.

The chain uses TRBV4-3 and TRBJ2-1, with 11 bases matching TRBD2. Per germline, CDR1 LGHNA and CDR2 YSLEER. The CDR3 extends over 16 amino acids. The junction had 11 bases not matched to a gene; V was cut back by 4 bases and J by 9 bases. This CDR3 is CASSPTPSTSGGEQFF. The CDR3 DNA follows: TGCGCCAGCAGCCCAACCCCCTCCACTAGCGGGGGTGAGCAGTTCTTC.

CDR3 in DNA: TGTGCCAGCAGCTTGACAGGGATCGACTATGGCTACACCTTC. Its translation is CASSLTGIDYGYTF. The chain joins TRBV5-6 to TRBJ1-2; D possibly corresponds to TRBD1 (6 bases). Trimming shortened V by 1 base and J by 3 bases, and 10 bases separated the two germline ends. Germline CDR1 SGHDT, CDR2 YYEEEE. The CDR3 loop spans 14 amino acids.